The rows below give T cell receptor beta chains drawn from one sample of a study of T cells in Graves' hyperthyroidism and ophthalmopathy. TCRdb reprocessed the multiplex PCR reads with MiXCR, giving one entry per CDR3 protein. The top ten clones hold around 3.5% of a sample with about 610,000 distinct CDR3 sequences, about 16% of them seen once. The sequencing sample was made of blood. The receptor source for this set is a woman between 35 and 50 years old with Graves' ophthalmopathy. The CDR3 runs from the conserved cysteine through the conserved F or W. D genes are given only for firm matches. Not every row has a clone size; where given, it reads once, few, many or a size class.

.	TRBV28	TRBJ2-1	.	TGTGCCAGCAGCCCCTCCCCAAGTGGGAGCTCCTACAATGAGCAGTTCTTC	CASSPSPSGSSYNEQFF
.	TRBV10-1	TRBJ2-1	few	TGCGCCAGCAGTCCGGGACTGGAACCTCATGAGCAGTTCTTC	CASSPGLEPHEQFF
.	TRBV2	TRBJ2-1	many	TGTGCCAGCTGTACGGGGGCGGGCTACAATGAGCAGTTCTTC	CASCTGAGYNEQFF
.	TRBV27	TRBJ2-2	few	TGTGCCAGCAGTTCAGGAGCGATGGGGGAGCTGTTTTTT	CASSSGAMGELFF
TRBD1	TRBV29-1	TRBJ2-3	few	TGCAGCGCAACAGGGGCGATCGACACAGATACGCAGTATTTT	CSATGAIDTDTQYF
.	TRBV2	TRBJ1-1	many	TGTGCCAGCAGTGTTTCCTCAGGAGATGAAGCTTTCTTT	CASSVSSGDEAFF
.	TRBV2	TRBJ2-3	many	TGTGCCAGCAGTGGCCATTTGGGGAGCGGAGATACGCAGTATTTT	CASSGHLGSGDTQYF
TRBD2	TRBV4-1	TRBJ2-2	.	TGCGCCAGCAGACTAGCGATAAACACCGGGGAGCTGTTTTTT	CASRLAINTGELFF
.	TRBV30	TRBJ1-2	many	TGTGCCTGGACCATGGACGACAAGCCTGGCTACACCTTC	CAWTMDDKPGYTF
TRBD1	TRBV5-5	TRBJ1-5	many	TGTGCCAGCAGTTTAGCAGGGGGAGGCAATCAGCCCCAGCATTTT	CASSLAGGGNQPQHF
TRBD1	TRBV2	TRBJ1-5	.	TGTGCCAGCAGTGACGGGCAGGGGGCTTATCAGCCCCAGCATTTT	CASSDGQGAYQPQHF
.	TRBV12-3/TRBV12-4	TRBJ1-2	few	TGTGCCACCTTTCGGGACAAATCCTATGGCTACACCTTC	CATFRDKSYGYTF
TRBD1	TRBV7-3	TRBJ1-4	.	TGTGCCAGCAGCTTCCAACAGGGGGGTTATGAAAAACTGTTTTTT	CASSFQQGGYEKLFF
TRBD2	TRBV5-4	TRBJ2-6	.	TGTGCCAGCAGCCTCGGGGGGACTTCTGGGGCCAACGTCCTGACTTTC	CASSLGGTSGANVLTF
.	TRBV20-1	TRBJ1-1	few	TGCAGTGCTAGAGATGAATTGATGGGGGGGAACACTGAAGCTTTCTTT	CSARDELMGGNTEAFF
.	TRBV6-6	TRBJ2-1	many	TGTGCCAGCAGTTACTCCCCCAACAATGAGCAGTTCTTC	CASSYSPNNEQFF
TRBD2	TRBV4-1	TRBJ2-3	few	TGCGCCAGCAGCCAAGATAGAGGGACTAGCGGTTCCACAGATACGCAGTATTTT	CASSQDRGTSGSTDTQYF
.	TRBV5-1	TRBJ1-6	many	TGCGCCAGCAGCTTTTCGGACACAGATTCACCCCTCCACTTT	CASSFSDTDSPLHF
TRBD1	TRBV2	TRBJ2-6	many	TGTGCCAGCAGTGGGACAGGGTTATCCTTTGGTGGGGCCAACGTCCTGACTTTC	CASSGTGLSFGGANVLTF
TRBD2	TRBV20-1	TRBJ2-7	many	TGCAGTGCTAGACCGCCGGGGGCTAGCGGGGGAAGCCCTTACGAGCAGTACTTC	CSARPPGASGGSPYEQYF
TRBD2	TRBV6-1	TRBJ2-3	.	TGTGCCAGCAGTCCTGGGGGGGTAGCGGGAGCAGATACGCAGTATTTT	CASSPGGVAGADTQYF
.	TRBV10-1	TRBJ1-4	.	TGCGCCAGCAGTGAGTCCGGGACGACCGAAAAACTGTTTTTT	CASSESGTTEKLFF
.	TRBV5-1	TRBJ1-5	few	TGCGCCAGCAGCTTGGACCCCCATAGTTTTCCCCAGCATTTT	CASSLDPHSFPQHF
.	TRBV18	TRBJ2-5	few	TGTGCCAGCTCACCAGACAGGACCGAGGCAGAGACCCAGTACTTC	CASSPDRTEAETQYF
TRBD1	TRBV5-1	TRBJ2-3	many	TGCGCCAGCAGCTTGGGTGACAGGGCGTGGGGCACAGATACGCAGTATTTT	CASSLGDRAWGTDTQYF